These 10 T cell receptor beta chains were sequenced from one sample in a study of blood T cell repertoires in COVID-19. Generated by immunoSEQ multiplex PCR, the TCRdb table keeps only in-frame clones and is missing some. In the table there are about 140,000 clones, over 65% of which are singletons. The sample comprised peripheral blood. These TCRs come from an elderly woman with active or convalescent COVID-19.

The V and J genes are TRBV29-1 and TRBJ1-2; no reliable D call. Trimming took 7 bases from V and 2 from J, leaving 11 bases between them. The CDR3 loop spans 12 amino acids. In germline, CDR1 is SQVTM, CDR2 ANQGSEA. The CDR3 DNA sequence: TGCAGCGCTTCCAGTATAAACTATGGCTACACCTTC. It yields the protein CSASSINYGYTF.

The rearrangement links TRBV28 to TRBJ1-3, with a weak D call TRBD1 (5 bases). The CDR3 is 15 residues long. CDR1 and CDR2 from the germline V gene are MDHEN and SYDVKM. Trimming took 6 bases from V and 1 from J, leaving 13 bases between them. The CDR3 here is CASRNSGLSGNTIYF. The CDR3 DNA is TGTGCCAGCAGGAACTCGGGACTTTCTGGAAACACCATATATTTT.

This clone appeared a single time. This chain connects TRBV4-2 to TRBJ2-5, with 8 bases lining up with TRBD2. Germline CDR1 LGHNA, CDR2 YNFKEQ. The CDR3 length is 18 residues. V shed 0 bases, J shed 0 bases, and the junction held 9 bases outside the gene matches. Here the CDR3 DNA reads TGTGCCAGCAGCCAAGATACGGTAGCGGGGACGTACCAAGAGACCCAGTACTTC. This encodes CASSQDTVAGTYQETQYF.

This clone occurred once. The rearrangement joins TRBV30 to TRBJ1-1, with TRBD1 matching over 9 bases. V lost 4 bases, J lost 1 base, and 4 bases stayed unmatched. The CDR3 length is 14 residues. CDR1 is GTSNPN and CDR2 is SVGIG in the germline V gene (reference sequence). The CDR3 coding sequence is TGTGCCTGGACGGGACAGGGATCGAACACTGAAGCTTTCTTT. As protein: CAWTGQGSNTEAFF.

This clone was detected once. The J gene is TRBJ1-5, the V gene TRBV28; D may be TRBD1 (5 bases). CDR3 length: 12 amino acids. V was clipped by 6 bases and J by 6 bases, with 9 bases between them. Germline V lookup: CDR1 MDHEN, CDR2 SYDVKM. CDR3 bases: TGTGCCAGCAGGGCAGGGTTTCAGCCCCAGCATTTT. This sequence encodes CASRAGFQPQHF.

This clone was found a few times. The chain is built from TRBV19 and TRBJ1-2; D gene uncertain. The CDR3 covers 13 residues. Per the germline V gene, CDR1 is LNHDA and CDR2 is SQIVND (reference sequence). Trimming removed 1 base at V and 7 bases at J, with 10 bases between. As DNA, the CDR3 is TGTGCCAGTAGTATAGTCGGCGGTGGTGGCTACACCTTC. This translates into CASSIVGGGGYTF.

The gene calls are TRBV29-1 and TRBJ2-1; D might be TRBD1 (7 bases). The V gene lost 7 bases and the J gene lost 7 bases, with 23 bases spanning the gap. Germline V gives CDR1 SQVTM, CDR2 ANQGSEA. The CDR3 spans 15 residues. CDR3 nucleotides: TGCAGCGCGCGCGGGGTCAGGGGGATTGAGAATGAGCAGTTCTTC. Protein product: CSARGVRGIENEQFF.

As DNA, the CDR3 is TGTGCCAGTAGTAGGCCAGGGTCATCGTTCGACGAGCAGTACTTC. This sequence encodes CASSRPGSSFDEQYF. The chain couples TRBV19 to TRBJ2-7; D perhaps matches TRBD1 (5 bases). Per germline, CDR1 LNHDA and CDR2 SQIVND (reference sequence). V was shortened by 4 bases and J by 5 bases, with 18 bases between the two germline ends. This CDR3 contains 15 residues. Looking up the rest from reference TRBV19 and TRBJ2-7 gives the full variable domain: DGGITQSPKYLFRKEGQNVTLSCEQNLNHDAMYWYRQDPGQGLRLIYYSQIVNDFQKGDIAEGYSVSREKKESFPLTVTSAQKNPTAFYLCASSRPGSSFDEQYFGPGTRLTVT.

This rearrangement joins TRBV9 to TRBJ2-1; the D gene is possibly TRBD1 (5 bases). V lost 0 bases and J lost 2, with 12 bases in between. Germline lookup yields CDR1 SGDLS and CDR2 YYNGEE. There are 16 residues in the CDR3. CDR3: CASSVDPGPTYNEQFF. In DNA, the CDR3 is TGTGCCAGCAGCGTAGATCCAGGGCCGACCTACAATGAGCAGTTCTTC.

In its sample, this clone was seen a few times. The rearrangement joins TRBV25-1 to TRBJ1-6; 7 bases map to TRBD1. Germline V gene data show CDR1 as MGHDK and CDR2 as SYGVNS. V lost 4 bases and J lost 2; bases outside the gene matches: 11. The CDR3 covers 18 residues. CDR3 DNA: TGTGCCAGCAGTGGTCAGAGGGTAGGGGGCGCCTATAATTCACCCCTCCACTTT. Residues: CASSGQRVGGAYNSPLHF. The full variable domain, with the rest looked up from reference TRBV25-1 and TRBJ1-6, is EADIYQTPRYLVIGTGKKITLECSQTMGHDKMYWYQQDPGMELHLIHYSYGVNSTEKGDLSSESTVSRIRTEHFPLTLESARPSHTSQYLCASSGQRVGGAYNSPLHFGNGTRLTVT.